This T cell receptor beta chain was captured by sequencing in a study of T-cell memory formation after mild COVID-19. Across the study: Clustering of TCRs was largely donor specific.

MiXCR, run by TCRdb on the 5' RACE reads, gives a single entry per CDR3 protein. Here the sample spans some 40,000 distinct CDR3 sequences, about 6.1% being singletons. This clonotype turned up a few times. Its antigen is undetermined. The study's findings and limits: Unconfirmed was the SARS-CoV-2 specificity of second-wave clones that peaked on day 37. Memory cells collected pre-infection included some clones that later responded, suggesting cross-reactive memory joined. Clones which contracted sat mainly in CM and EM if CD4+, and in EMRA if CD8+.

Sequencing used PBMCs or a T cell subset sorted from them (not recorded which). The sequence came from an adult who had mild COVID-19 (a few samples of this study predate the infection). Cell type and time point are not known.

CDR3 sequence (DNA): TGCGCCAGCAGCTTGGAGGTAAACACTGAAGCTTTCTTT. Encoded protein: CASSLEVNTEAFF. V gene TRBV5-1 combines with J gene TRBJ1-1; D ambiguous. Germline V CDR1 and CDR2: SGHRS, YFSETQ. The CDR3 is made up of 13 amino acids. Deletions cut 0 bases from V and 2 bases from J, with 5 bases between.